This TCR beta chain was obtained from a study of T-cell memory formation after mild COVID-19 (dated by TCRdb to the early 2020s). With regard to the full study: TCR sequence clusters from the two donors were largely donor specific. In a couple of donors, T-cell clones that expanded and contracted after mild COVID-19 were tracked by sequencing TCRalpha and TCRbeta repertoires over time. Two young, previously healthy adult volunteers, one female and one male, were included in the cohort.

Ficoll-Paque density gradient centrifugation was the method used to isolate PBMCs. The data were produced on an Illumina NovaSeq 6000. TCRalpha and TCRbeta cDNA libraries were built by 5'RACE with constant-segment primers, adding sample barcodes and unique molecular identifiers. Trizol reagent was used to extract RNA from every sample. Library amplification was performed in two PCR steps, and a second sample barcode and Illumina TruSeq adapters were introduced in the second step. Sequencing of libraries was performed on an Illumina NovaSeq with 2 x 150 bp paired-end reads. Per the original workflow: Reads were demultiplexed and collapsed into UMI-guided consensus sequences with migec v1.2.7. With mixcr v2.1.11, UMI consensuses were aligned to TRA and TRB V and J templates and assembled into clonotypes. Expanded or contracted clonotypes were those called significant by both edgeR and NoisET, with noise models trained on biological replicates. For edgeR calls, the thresholds were a false discovery rate-adjusted p below 0.01 and a log2 fold-change of 1. As an exploratory analysis of dynamics, max-normalized trajectories of the 1000 most abundant clonotypes were examined by PCA with hierarchical clustering. Separately sequenced CD4+ and CD8+ repertoires were used to assign a CD4 or CD8 phenotype to each responding clone. TCRdb passed the public sequencing reads through fastp at Q25 and MiXCR, retaining productive beta sequences. One record per CDR3 amino acid sequence lists the most common genes and DNA. These V and J calls are TCRdb output, not the study's own analysis. This sample lists more than 450,000 distinct CDR3 sequences; more than 15% were detected once. The ten largest make up 12% of the sample.

Taken from cysteine to phenylalanine, the CDR3 has 16 residues. Kept here is only the CDR3 DNA, which spans 48 bases and is read in frame from base 1. CDR1 and CDR2 are drawn from the germline V gene (reference sequence): LNHDA, SQIVND. The V and J ends are trimmed by 5 bases and 3 bases, leaving 18 bases between them. There are a few counts of this clonotype. Its specific antigen is unknown. No qualities accompany the bases; no much larger clone lies one base away. What the work shows at the level of the full study, not this receptor alone: Clones that contracted from day 15 to 85 showed balanced CD4/CD8 phenotypes, whereas a second wave of clones that expanded from day 15 to 37 leaned towards CD4+. Some responding clones were detected in pre-infection memory, which suggested that pre-existing cross-reactive memory T cells had joined the SARS-CoV-2 response. The study included only two mild cases, and larger cohorts that include severe cases with pre-infection samples were judged to be necessary. Contracting CD4+ clones were found mainly in CM and EM memory subsets, while CD8+ clones were enriched in EMRA. Whether the second-wave clones peaking on day 37 were SARS-CoV-2 specific was not confirmed.

The sequence derives from an adult woman who had mild COVID-19 (a few samples of this study predate the infection). The sample titles of this study are shuffled in the database, so cell type and time point are left out; the donor was told from shared clones. Sequencing input: PBMCs or a T cell subset sorted from them (not recorded which). The chain couples TRBV19 to TRBJ2-3; D gene: possibly TRBD1, on 7 matching bases. The DNA sequence is TGTGCCAGTAGTCCTCAACAGGGGAGGTCGACAGATACGCAGTATTTT. This gives the protein CASSPQQGRSTDTQYF.